The 5 T cell receptor beta chains below all came from one sample that was sequenced in a study of precursors of human CD4 cytotoxic T cells. Sorted CD4+ central memory, effector memory, IL-7R-high TEMRA and IL-7R-negative TEMRA cells underwent bulk UMI sequencing. Each CDR3 protein is one row after TCRdb ran MiXCR on the reads. The sample records approximately 600 distinct CDR3 sequences, roughly a fifth being singletons. The material sequenced was memory CD4+ T cells from blood (PBMCs). The source of these receptors is a human donor in good health.

This clonotype was recorded a few times. This chain uses TRBV2 with TRBJ2-5, with 9 bases identical to TRBD2. Germline V lookup: CDR1 SNHLY, CDR2 FYNNEI. This CDR3 is built from 17 residues. V lost 5 bases and J lost 2; bases outside the gene matches: 12. CDR3 nucleotides: TGTGCCAGCAGTACCTCGCGGGAGGGTAATGGGCAAGAGACCCAGTACTTC. Amino acids: CASSTSREGNGQETQYF. The full variable domain, its missing parts supplied by reference TRBV2 and TRBJ2-5, is EPEVTQTPSHQVTQMGQEVILRCVPISNHLYFYWYRQILGQKVEFLVSFYNNEISEKSEIFDDQFSVERPDGSNFTLKIRSTKLEDSAMYFCASSTSREGNGQETQYFGPGTRLLVL.

The rearrangement joins TRBV20-1 to TRBJ2-1; 13 nucleotides match TRBD2. V lost 6 bases, J lost 9 bases, and 5 bases stayed unmatched. CDR1 is DFQATT, CDR2 SNEGSKA, per germline (reference sequence). The CDR3 spans 13 residues. The CDR3 loop reads CSAPGTSGIEQFF. The CDR3 nucleotides read TGCAGTGCACCCGGGACTAGCGGGATTGAGCAGTTCTTC.

CDR3 sequence: CASSSLAGGLRNEQFF. Here the CDR3 DNA reads TGTGCCAGCAGTTCACTAGCGGGAGGGTTGAGAAATGAGCAGTTCTTC. This chain uses TRBV12-3 or TRBV12-4 with TRBJ2-1; the match to TRBD2 covers 13 bases. The CDR3 loop spans 16 amino acids. Germline trimming cut 4 bases from V and 7 bases from J; bases unmatched to any gene: 7.

This chain connects TRBV29-1 to TRBJ2-5; 7 bases fit TRBD2. The CDR3 covers 13 residues. CDR1 SQVTM and CDR2 ANQGSEA come from the germline V gene. Trimming removed 6 bases from V and 1 base from J; junction bases left unmatched: 5. CDR3 sequence reads: CSVRDYPQETQYF. The CDR3 DNA sequence: TGCAGCGTCCGGGACTACCCCCAAGAGACCCAGTACTTC.

This clonotype is large (0.1 to 1%) within its sample. The gene calls are TRBV12-3 or TRBV12-4 and TRBJ2-3; no firm D call. Trimming shortened V by 2 bases and J by 3 bases, and 6 bases separated the two germline ends. This CDR3 spans 13 amino acids. The CDR3 bases are TGTGCCAGCAGTTTACGGAGAACAGATACGCAGTATTTT. Its translation: CASSLRRTDTQYF.